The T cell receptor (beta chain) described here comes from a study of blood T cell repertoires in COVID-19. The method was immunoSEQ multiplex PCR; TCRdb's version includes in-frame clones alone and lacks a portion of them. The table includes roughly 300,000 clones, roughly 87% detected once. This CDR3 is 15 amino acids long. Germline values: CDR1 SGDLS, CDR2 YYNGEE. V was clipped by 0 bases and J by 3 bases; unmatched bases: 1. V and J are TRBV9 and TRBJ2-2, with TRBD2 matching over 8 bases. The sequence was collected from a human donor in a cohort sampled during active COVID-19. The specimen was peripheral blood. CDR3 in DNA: TGTGCCAGCAGCGTAGCGGGAGGGTACACCGGGGAGCTGTTTTTT. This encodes CASSVAGGYTGELFF.